This T cell receptor (beta chain) was sequenced during a study of breast tumors, draining lymph nodes, adjacent tissues. Study conclusions and caveats: Findings are consistent with lymph node origin and intratumoral expansion of most tumor T cells. Data only fit, rather than demonstrated, lymph node origin of most tumor T cells. Tumor and nontumor repertoires were significantly more similar in luminal-like than in basal-like breast cancer. Tumors had less TCR diversity than lymph nodes, more than nontumor tissue.

Axillary draining lymph nodes of breast cancer patients supplied the node samples. Using its own MiXCR run on the multiplex PCR reads, TCRdb lists one record per CDR3 protein. Of about 140,000 distinct CDR3 sequences in the sample, about 31% were seen once. With respect to this clonotype: Antigen specificity is unknown.

V gave up 4 bases and J gave up 7 bases; unmatched junction bases: 3. Per the germline V gene, CDR1 is KGHDR and CDR2 is SFDVKD. This CDR3 has 15 amino acids. Sequenced sample: axillary lymph node tissue. The source of this sequence is a female donor with breast cancer. Some clones in this sample may be carry-over from other donors' samples. The V call is TRBV24-1, the J call TRBJ1-4; 12 nucleotides agree with TRBD1. The CDR3 loop is CATSEGTGGGEKLFF. The CDR3 DNA is TGTGCCACCAGTGAGGGGACAGGGGGCGGTGAAAAACTGTTTTTT.